Following are 3 T cell receptor beta chains from one sample sequenced in a study of T cell responses to AZD1222 COVID-19 vaccine. Clones were sequenced by immunoSEQ multiplex PCR, and TCRdb holds only the in-frame ones, with some missing. The table records around 120,000 clones, under 85% of them present only once. The starting material was peripheral blood, obtained on day 0 of AZD1222 vaccination. The source of these receptors is an adult in good health.

This clone has only one observation. This chain connects TRBV11-2 to TRBJ1-2; TRBD1 agrees at 7 bases. This CDR3 comprises 13 residues. The V segment lost 5 bases and the J segment 2 bases; nucleotides outside the gene matches: 2. CDR1 SGHAT and CDR2 FQNNGV come from the germline V gene. The CDR3 nucleotides read TGTGCCAGCAGCATGGACAGGAACTATGGCTACACCTTC. Residues: CASSMDRNYGYTF.

J is TRBJ2-5 and V is TRBV19; possibly TRBD2 for D (5 bases). Germline CDR1 and CDR2: LNHDA and SQIVND (reference sequence). The CDR3 is 17 amino acids. V gave up 7 bases and J gave up 2 bases, with 23 bases separating them. CDR3 nucleotide sequence: TGTGCCAGTACCAACGGATTAGGGCGTTCGGGACAAGAGACCCAGTACTTC. Amino acids: CASTNGLGRSGQETQYF.

This clone was detected only a few times. The gene calls are TRBV25-1 and TRBJ1-6; the D gene is possibly TRBD1 (5 bases). This CDR3 has 13 residues. CDR1 and CDR2 from the germline V gene are MGHDK and SYGVNS. The ends were cut back, 8 bases at V and 10 bases at J, with 15 bases in the middle. The CDR3, as DNA: TGTGCCAGCGAACCCAGGGAGGGATCACCCCTCCACTTT. It yields the protein CASEPREGSPLHF.